The T cell receptor beta chain under discussion was sequenced for a study of T cells in Graves' hyperthyroidism and ophthalmopathy (dated by TCRdb to the late 2010s). In the study overall: Peripheral blood was collected at initial diagnosis, before any treatment. Prospective prediction of ophthalmopathy was tested in an independent validation cohort consisting of roughly 20 hyperthyroidism patients and more than 15 patients who later progressed to ophthalmopathy. TCR Vbeta CDR3 sequencing of some 140 peripheral blood samples (roughly 43 ophthalmopathy, approximately 80 hyperthyroidism and about 17 progressor patients) is reported in the paper. Once sampling was done, hyperthyroidism patients were given methimazole at a starting dose of 30 mg daily, whereas ophthalmopathy patients were given high-dose intravenous methylprednisolone. A discovery cohort of about a hundred patients, 43 with Graves' ophthalmopathy and 57 with stable Graves' hyperthyroidism, was used to find distinguishing TCR V-J signatures. Thyroid tissue and blood T-cell repertoires from about six Graves' hyperthyroidism patients were also compared in the study. For training and testing, the 100 or so patients in the discovery cohort were randomly divided in a 7:3 ratio.

TCR beta CDR3 regions were amplified from RNA transcripts. The TCR CDR3 was subjected to a first round of RT-PCR using the HTBI primer set and the Qiagen OneStep RT-PCR kit. A second multiplex PCR round built the libraries, followed by size selection and purification. Paired-end sequencing of the libraries was performed with 100 bp reads on an Illumina HiSeq2000. The authors' pipeline ran thus. SOAPnuke was used to process the raw data, with reads discarded if the reads contained adapters or uncalled bases, had a mean Phred below 15, or lacked an exact constant-primer or identifier match. COPE v1.2.5 was used to merge the high-quality paired reads, and each unique nucleotide sequence was defined as a clonotype. MiTCR v1.1 was used to align clonotypes to the IMGT TRBV, TRBD and TRBJ reference segments. The analysis was restricted to V-J combinations with a frequency above 0.0001, which together covered 98% to 99.2% of the repertoires. A TCS score was defined as the ratio between F50 (clonal expansion) and ExV (chaos), using BLOSUM62-based TCRdist between CDR3 peptides within each V-J. Welch's t-statistics and random forest reduced 450 to 600 V-J features to 10 to 15, which were used in a naive Bayes classifier (R e1071). TCRdb took the public reads, trimmed them with fastp at Q25, ran MiXCR for clone calling and kept in-frame beta chains. Each record represents a unique CDR3 protein, reported with the most common genes and DNA among its rows. The authors' filters were not applied to this entry. In this sample the table shows roughly 630,000 distinct CDR3 sequences, approximately 14% of which occur a single time. The ten biggest clones cover approximately 7.4% of the sample.

The CDR3 contains 15 residues, cysteine and phenylalanine counted. CDR3 DNA is the only sequence kept; it has 45 bases, read in frame from the first base. V sheds 5 bases and J sheds 8 bases, leaving 19 bases between their ends. Stable Graves' hyperthyroidism was defined as no progression to ophthalmopathy during 18 months of follow-up. The hyperthyroidism patients were between 18 and 65 years old and newly diagnosed, with a disease duration of less than 2 months. Exclusion was applied to patients with uncontrolled infections, other autoimmune diseases, pregnancy or lactation. Diagnoses relied on clinical symptoms, serum thyroxine and TRAb, thyroid ultrasound and orbital computed tomography. PBMCs were separated from 10 ml of fresh peripheral blood using Ficoll-Paque density gradient centrifugation. Trizol reagent was used to extract total RNA, and RNA quality was then checked on an Agilent 2100 Bioanalyzer.

On the study overall, not on this receptor specifically: In validation, the model predicted progression to ophthalmopathy with approximately 71% sensitivity and less than 80% specificity, a median of 6.5 months before onset. Sample size was not statistically predetermined, and investigators were not blinded to group allocation. A model built on a 13 V-J signature distinguished ophthalmopathy from stable hyperthyroidism, reaching roughly 88% sensitivity and about 81% specificity in cross-validation and 80%/75% in testing. Most expanded thyroid clonotypes (frequency above 0.001) were also found in blood, which suggests that blood repertoires may mirror thyroid immune responses.

This clonotype was detected ten times or more. The specificity of this receptor is unknown. One base away there is no much larger clone; base qualities are not given. The chain couples TRBV12-3 or TRBV12-4 to TRBJ2-1; the D call is possibly TRBD1 or TRBD2, each sharing 5 bases. Sample: blood. The sequence derives from a woman aged 25-40 years with Graves' hyperthyroidism. The DNA reads as follows: TGTGCCAGCAGTACCCCCCTGGGACCCCTCCATGAGCAGTTCTTC. Its coded protein is CASSTPLGPLHEQFF.